This T cell receptor beta chain was captured in a study of glioma-infiltrating T cells after dendritic cell vaccination. Study-wide results and limits: Patients with more pretreatment TILs had longer time to progression and survival.

Germline CDR1 GTSNPN, CDR2 SVGIG (reference sequence). Deletions cut 2 bases from V and 8 bases from J, with 12 bases between. The CDR3 has 12 residues. Only patients with spare fresh-frozen tumor and over two years of follow-up were included. Blood PBMC samples: pre-vaccination, two weeks post third vaccination, and at tumor progression. Primers: 60 V beta forward and 13 J beta reverse. Some clones are missing from TCRdb's copy, which holds only in-frame ones; the method was immunoSEQ multiplex PCR. The profile shows 100,000 or so clones, around 84% of them singletons. For this clone: What it recognizes is unknown.

The material sequenced was blood, taken before dendritic cell vaccination. The chain employs TRBV30 and TRBJ1-2; D call uncertain. The clonotype was recovered from a human donor with glioblastoma. The CDR3 here is CAWSSSSGGYTF. The DNA of the CDR3 is TGTGCCTGGAGTTCCAGTTCGGGGGGCTACACCTTC. The full variable domain, completed using reference TRBV30 and TRBJ1-2, is SQTIHQWPATLVQPVGSPLSLECTVEGTSNPNLYWYRQAAGRGLQLLFYSVGIGQISSEVPQNLSASRPQDRQFILSSKKLLLSDSGFYLCAWSSSSGGYTFGSGTRLTVV.